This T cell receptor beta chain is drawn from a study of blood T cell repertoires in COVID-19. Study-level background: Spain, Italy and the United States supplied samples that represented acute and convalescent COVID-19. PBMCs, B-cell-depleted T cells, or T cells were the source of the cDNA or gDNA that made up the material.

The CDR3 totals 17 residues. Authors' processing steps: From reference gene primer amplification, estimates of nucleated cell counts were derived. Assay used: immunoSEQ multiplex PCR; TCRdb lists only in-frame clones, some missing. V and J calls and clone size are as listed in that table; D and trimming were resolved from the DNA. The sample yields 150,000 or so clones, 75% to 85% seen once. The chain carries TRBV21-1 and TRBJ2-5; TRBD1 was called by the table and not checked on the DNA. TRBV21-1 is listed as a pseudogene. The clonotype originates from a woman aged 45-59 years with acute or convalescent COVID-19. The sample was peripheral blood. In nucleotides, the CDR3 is TGTGCCAGGGTCAGGAACAGGGTGCCCCTCTATCCAAAGACCCAGTACTTC. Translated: CARVRNRVPLYPKTQYF.